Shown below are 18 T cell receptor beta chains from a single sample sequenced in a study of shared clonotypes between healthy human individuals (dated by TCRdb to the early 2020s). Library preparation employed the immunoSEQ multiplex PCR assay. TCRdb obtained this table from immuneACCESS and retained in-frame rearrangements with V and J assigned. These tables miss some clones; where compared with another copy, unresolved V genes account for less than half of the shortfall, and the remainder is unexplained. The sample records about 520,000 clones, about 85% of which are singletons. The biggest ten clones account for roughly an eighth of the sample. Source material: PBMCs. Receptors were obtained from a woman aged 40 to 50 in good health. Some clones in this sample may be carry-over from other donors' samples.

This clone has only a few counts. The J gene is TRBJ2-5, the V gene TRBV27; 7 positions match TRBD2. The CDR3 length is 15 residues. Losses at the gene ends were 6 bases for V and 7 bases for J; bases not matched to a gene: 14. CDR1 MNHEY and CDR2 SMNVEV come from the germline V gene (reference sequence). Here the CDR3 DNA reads TGTGCCAGCAGATTGGCCGGGGCTAGCGGACGGACCCAGTACTTC. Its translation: CASRLAGASGRTQYF.

CDR3 nucleotides: TGTGCCAGCAGCCAGGACACTGAAGCTTTCTTT. It yields the protein CASSQDTEAFF. This sequence joins TRBV7-9 and TRBJ1-1; D remains ambiguous. The germline gives CDR1 SEHNR, CDR2 FQNEAQ (reference sequence). This CDR3 region has 11 residues. V was cut by 5 bases and J by 3 bases, with 4 bases left in between.

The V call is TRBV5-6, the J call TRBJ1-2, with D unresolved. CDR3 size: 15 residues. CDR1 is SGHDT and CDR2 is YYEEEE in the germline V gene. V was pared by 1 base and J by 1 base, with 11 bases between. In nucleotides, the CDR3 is TGTGCCAGCAGCTTGAGACGGGCGTATAACTATGGCTACACCTTC. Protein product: CASSLRRAYNYGYTF.

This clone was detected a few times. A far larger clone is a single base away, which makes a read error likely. The CDR3 protein is CASSWAFPGNTEASF. The CDR3 region has the DNA TGTGCCAGCAGCTGGGCCTTCCCGGGCAACACTGAAGCTTCCTTT. V gene TRBV5-6 combines with J gene TRBJ1-1; no firm D call. The germline V gene has CDR1 SGHDT and CDR2 YYEEEE. CDR3 length: 15 residues.

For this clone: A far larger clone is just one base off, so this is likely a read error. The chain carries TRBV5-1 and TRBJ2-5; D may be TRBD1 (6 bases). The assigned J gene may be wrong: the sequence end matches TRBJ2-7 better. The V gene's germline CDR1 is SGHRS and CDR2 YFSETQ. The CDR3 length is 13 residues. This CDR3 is CASISDSHYEQYF. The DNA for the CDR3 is TGCGCCAGCATCTCGGACAGTCACTACGAGCAGTACTTC.

As DNA, the CDR3 is TGTGCCAGCAGTGACCCTAGCGGGAGTGGGAACAATGAGCAGTTCTTC. Its translation: CASSDPSGSGNNEQFF. The rearrangement joins TRBV6-4 to TRBJ2-1, with TRBD2 identical over 10 bases. The CDR3 spans 16 residues. CDR1 MRHNA and CDR2 SNTAGT come from the germline V gene. V trimming: 2 bases; J trimming: 5 bases; junction bases outside the gene matches: 6.

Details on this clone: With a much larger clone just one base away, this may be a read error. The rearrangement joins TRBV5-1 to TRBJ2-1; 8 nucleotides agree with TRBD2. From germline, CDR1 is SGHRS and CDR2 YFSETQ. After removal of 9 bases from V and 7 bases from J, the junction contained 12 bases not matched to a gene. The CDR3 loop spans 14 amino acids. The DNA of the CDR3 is TGCGCCAACACCCCAACGGGAGGGATGAATGAGCAGTTCTTC. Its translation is CANTPTGGMNEQFF.

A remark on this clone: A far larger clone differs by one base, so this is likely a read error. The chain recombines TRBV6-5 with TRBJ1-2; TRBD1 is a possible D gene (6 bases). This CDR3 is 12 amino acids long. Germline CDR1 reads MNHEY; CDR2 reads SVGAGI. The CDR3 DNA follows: TGTGTCAGTATCAACAGGGCTGGGGGCTACACCTTC. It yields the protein CVSINRAGGYTF.

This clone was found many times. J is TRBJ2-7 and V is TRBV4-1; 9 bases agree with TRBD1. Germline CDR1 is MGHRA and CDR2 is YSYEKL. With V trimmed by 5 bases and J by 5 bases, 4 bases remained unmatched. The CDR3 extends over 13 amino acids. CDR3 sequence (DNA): TGCGCCAGCAGCGCACAGGGGGCCCACGAGCAGTACTTC. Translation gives CASSAQGAHEQYF.

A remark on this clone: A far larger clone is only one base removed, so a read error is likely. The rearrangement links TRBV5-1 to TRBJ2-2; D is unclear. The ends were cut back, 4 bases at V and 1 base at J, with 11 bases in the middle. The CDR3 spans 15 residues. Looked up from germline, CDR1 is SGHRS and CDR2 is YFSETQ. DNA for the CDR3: TGCGCCAGCAGCATTCAAGGGTTGAACACCGGGGAGCTGTTTTTT. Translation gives CASSIQGLNTGELFF.

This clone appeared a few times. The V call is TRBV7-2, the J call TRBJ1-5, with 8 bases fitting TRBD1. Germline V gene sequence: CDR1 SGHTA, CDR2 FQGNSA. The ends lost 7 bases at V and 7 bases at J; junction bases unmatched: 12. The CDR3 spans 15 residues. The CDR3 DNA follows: TGTGCCAGCAACGGACAGGGAAAGGGTCGCCAGCCCCAGCATTTT. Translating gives CASNGQGKGRQPQHF.

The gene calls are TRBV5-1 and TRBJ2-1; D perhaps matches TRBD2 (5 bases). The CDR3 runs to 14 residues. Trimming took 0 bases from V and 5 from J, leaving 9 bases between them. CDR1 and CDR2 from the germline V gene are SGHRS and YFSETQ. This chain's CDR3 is CASSLASGDNEQFF. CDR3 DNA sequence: TGCGCCAGCAGCTTGGCCAGCGGAGACAATGAGCAGTTCTTC.

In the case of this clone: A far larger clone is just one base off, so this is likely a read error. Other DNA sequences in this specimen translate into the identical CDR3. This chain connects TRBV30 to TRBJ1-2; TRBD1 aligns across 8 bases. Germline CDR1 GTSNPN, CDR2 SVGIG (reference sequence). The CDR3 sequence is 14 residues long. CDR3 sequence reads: CAWRRDRSNYGYTF. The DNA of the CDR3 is TGTGCCTGGAGACGGGACAGGAGTAACTATGGCTACACCTTT.

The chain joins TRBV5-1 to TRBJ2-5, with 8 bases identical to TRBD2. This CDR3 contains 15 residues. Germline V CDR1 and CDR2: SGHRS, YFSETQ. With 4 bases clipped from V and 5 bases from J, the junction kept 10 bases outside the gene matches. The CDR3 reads CASSISGGPFETQYF. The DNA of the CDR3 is TGCGCCAGCAGCATTTCGGGAGGGCCTTTTGAGACCCAGTACTTC. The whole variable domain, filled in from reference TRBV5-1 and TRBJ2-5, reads KAGVTQTPRYLIKTRGQQVTLSCSPISGHRSVSWYQQTPGQGLQFLFEYFSETQRNKGNFPGRFSGRQFSNSRSEMNVSTLELGDSALYLCASSISGGPFETQYFGPGTRLLVL.

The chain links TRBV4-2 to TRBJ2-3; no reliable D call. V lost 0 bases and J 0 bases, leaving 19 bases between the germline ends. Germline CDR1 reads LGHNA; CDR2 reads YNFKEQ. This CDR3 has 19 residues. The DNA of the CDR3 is TGTGCCAGCAGCCAAGATCATACCCTAGGCCCTACTAGCACAGATACGCAGTATTTT. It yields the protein CASSQDHTLGPTSTDTQYF.

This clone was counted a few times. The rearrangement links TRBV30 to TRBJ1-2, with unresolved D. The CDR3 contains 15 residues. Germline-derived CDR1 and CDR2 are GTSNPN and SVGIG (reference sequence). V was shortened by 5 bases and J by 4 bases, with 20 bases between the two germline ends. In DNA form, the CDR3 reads TGTGCCTGGGACCGATCCTGGGCAGGCACCTATGGCTACACCTTC. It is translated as CAWDRSWAGTYGYTF.

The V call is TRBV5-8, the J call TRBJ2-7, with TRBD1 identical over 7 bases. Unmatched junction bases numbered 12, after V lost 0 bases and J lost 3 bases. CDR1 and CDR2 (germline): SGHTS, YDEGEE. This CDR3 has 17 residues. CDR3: CASSLEFGTAILYEQYF. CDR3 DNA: TGTGCCAGCAGCTTGGAGTTCGGGACAGCCATACTCTACGAGCAGTACTTC.

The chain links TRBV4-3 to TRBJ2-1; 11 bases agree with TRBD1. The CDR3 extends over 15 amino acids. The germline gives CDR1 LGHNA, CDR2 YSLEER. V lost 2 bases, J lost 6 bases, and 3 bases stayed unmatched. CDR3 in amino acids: CASSQRTGGFNEQFF. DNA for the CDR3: TGCGCCAGCAGCCAAAGGACAGGGGGCTTCAATGAGCAGTTCTTC.